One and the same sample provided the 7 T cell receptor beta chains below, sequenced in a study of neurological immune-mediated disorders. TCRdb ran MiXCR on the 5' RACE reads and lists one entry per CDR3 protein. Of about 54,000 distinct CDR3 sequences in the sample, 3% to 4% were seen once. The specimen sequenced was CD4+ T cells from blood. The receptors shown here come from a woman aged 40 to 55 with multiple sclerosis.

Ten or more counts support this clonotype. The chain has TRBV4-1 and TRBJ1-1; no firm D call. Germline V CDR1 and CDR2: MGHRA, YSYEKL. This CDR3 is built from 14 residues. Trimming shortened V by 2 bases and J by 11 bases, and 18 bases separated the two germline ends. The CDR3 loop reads CASSQPQLTRGAFF. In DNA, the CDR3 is TGCGCCAGCAGCCAACCTCAACTGACCCGTGGGGCTTTCTTT.

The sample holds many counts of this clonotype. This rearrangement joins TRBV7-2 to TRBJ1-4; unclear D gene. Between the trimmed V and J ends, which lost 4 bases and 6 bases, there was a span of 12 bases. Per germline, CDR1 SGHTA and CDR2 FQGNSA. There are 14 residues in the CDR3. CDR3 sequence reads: CASSSPPAYEKLFF. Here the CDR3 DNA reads TGTGCCAGCAGCTCACCACCCGCTTATGAAAAACTGTTTTTT.

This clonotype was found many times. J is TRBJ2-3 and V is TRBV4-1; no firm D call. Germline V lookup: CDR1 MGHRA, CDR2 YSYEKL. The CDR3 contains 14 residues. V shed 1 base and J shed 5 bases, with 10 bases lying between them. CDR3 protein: CASSQALREDTQYF. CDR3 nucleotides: TGCGCCAGCAGCCAAGCCCTACGTGAAGATACGCAGTATTTT.

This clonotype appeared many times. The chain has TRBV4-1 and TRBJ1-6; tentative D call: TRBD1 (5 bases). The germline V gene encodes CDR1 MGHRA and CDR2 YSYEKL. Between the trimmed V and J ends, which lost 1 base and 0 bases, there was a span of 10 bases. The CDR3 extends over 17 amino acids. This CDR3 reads CASSQGRGSSYNSPLHF. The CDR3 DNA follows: TGCGCCAGCAGCCAAGGTCGGGGGAGCTCCTATAATTCACCCCTCCACTTT.

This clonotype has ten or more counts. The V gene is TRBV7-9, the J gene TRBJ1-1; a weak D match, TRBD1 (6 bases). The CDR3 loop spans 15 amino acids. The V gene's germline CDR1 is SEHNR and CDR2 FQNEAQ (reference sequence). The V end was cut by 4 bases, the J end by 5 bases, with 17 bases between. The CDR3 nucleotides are TGTGCCAGCAGCTCGCTCTCAGGGGTGTTAACTGAAGCTTTCTTT. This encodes CASSSLSGVLTEAFF.

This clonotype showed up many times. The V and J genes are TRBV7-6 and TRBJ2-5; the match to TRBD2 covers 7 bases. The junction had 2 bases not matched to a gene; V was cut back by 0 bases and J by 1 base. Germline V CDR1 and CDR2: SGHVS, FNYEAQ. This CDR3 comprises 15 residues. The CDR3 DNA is TGTGCCAGCAGCTTAGCGCCGGGGGGCCAAGAGACCCAGTACTTC. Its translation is CASSLAPGGQETQYF.

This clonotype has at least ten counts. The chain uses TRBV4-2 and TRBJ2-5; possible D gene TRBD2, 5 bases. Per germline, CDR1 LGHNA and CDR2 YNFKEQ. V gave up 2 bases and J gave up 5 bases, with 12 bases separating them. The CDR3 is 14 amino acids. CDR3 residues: CASSQPGLSETQYF. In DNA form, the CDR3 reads TGTGCCAGCAGCCAACCTGGACTGTCGGAGACCCAGTACTTC.